This TCR beta chain comes out of a study of monozygotic twins with inflammatory bowel disease. Germline CDR1 MNHEY, CDR2 SVGAGI. The CDR3 totals 12 residues. Molecular identifiers with 6-nucleotide sample barcodes were added during cDNA synthesis via template switching. TCRdb reprocessed the 5' RACE reads; each CDR3 protein has one entry and no DNA is given. The sample data list more than 300,000 distinct CDR3 sequences. Material: blood. This receptor was obtained from a human donor with ulcerative colitis or Crohn's disease, or a healthy co-twin of an affected twin (not recorded which). The gene calls are TRBV6-5 and TRBJ1-2. The CDR3 loop reads CASRGMEGGYTF.